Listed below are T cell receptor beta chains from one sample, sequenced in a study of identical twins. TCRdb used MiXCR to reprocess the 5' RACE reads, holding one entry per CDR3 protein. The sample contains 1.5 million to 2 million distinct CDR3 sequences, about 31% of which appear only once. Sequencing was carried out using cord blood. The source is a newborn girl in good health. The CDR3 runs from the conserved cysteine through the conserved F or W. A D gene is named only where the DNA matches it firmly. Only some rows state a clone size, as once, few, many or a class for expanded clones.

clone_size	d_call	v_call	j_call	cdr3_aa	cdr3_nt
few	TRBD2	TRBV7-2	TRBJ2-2	CASSFWAGGNTGELFF	TGTGCCAGCAGCTTTTGGGCGGGAGGTAACACCGGGGAGCTGTTTTTT
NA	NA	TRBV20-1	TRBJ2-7	CSARSPRQGIMGEQYF	TGCAGTGCTAGATCCCCGCGGCAGGGTATAATGGGGGAGCAGTACTTC
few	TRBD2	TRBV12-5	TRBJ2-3	CASGLAAGTSGISSTDTQYF	TGTGCTAGTGGTTTGGCGGCCGGGACTAGCGGGATTTCTAGCACAGATACGCAGTATTTT
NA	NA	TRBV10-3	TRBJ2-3	CAISESRGTGSTDTQYF	TGTGCCATCAGTGAGTCGCGGGGGACAGGAAGCACAGATACGCAGTATTTT
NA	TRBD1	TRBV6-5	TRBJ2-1	CASSRAGTGLSNEQFF	TGTGCCAGCAGCAGAGCCGGGACAGGGTTATCCAATGAGCAGTTCTTC
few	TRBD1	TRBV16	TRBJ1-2	CASSQTGVTYGYTF	TGTGCCAGCAGCCAAACAGGGGTCACCTATGGCTACACCTTC
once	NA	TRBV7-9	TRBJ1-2	CASSLAPGSYGYTF	TGTGCCAGCAGCTTAGCCCCAGGCAGCTATGGCTACACCTTC
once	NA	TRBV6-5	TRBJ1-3	CASRRAGARADTIYF	TGTGCCAGCAGGCGAGCGGGGGCCAGAGCGGACACCATATATTTT
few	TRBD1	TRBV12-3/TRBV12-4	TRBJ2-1	CASTPDRDSYNEQFF	TGTGCCAGCACCCCGGACAGGGACTCCTACAATGAGCAGTTCTTC
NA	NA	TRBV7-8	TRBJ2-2	CASSLVVGYLGTGELFF	TGTGCCAGCAGCTTAGTGGTCGGGTACCTCGGCACCGGGGAGCTGTTTTTT
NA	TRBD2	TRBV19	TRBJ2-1	CASRGLAGIGEQFF	TGTGCCAGTAGAGGACTAGCGGGAATTGGTGAGCAGTTCTTC
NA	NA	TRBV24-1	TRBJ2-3	CATSDSSTRTDTQYF	TGTGCCACCAGTGATTCATCAACCCGCACAGATACGCAGTATTTT
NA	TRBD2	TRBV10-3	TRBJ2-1	CAIRGGRAYNEQFF	TGTGCCATCAGAGGAGGGAGGGCCTACAATGAGCAGTTCTTC
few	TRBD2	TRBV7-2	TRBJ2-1	CASKRGERNEQFF	TGTGCCAGCAAGCGGGGGGAACGCAATGAGCAGTTCTTC
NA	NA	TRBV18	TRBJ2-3	CASSRSTLADTQYF	TGTGCCAGCTCACGTTCAACCTTGGCAGATACGCAGTATTTT
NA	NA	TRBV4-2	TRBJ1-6	CASSQPLGGESSYNSPLHF	TGTGCCAGCAGCCAACCCCTTGGGGGTGAGAGCTCCTATAATTCACCCCTCCACTTT
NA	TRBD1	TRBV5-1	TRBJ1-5	CASSSLGQANQPQHF	TGCGCCAGCAGCTCCCTAGGACAGGCGAATCAGCCCCAGCATTTT
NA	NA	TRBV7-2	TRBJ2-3	CASSLVWAGPSTDTQYF	TGTGCCAGCAGCTTAGTGTGGGCGGGACCTAGCACAGATACGCAGTATTTT
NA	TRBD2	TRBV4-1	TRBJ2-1	CASSQVGLAGGRWGHNEQFF	TGCGCCAGCAGCCAAGTTGGACTAGCGGGGGGGCGTTGGGGACACAATGAGCAGTTCTTC
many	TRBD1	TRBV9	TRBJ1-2	CASSVGQEYGYTF	TGTGCCAGCAGCGTCGGACAGGAATATGGCTACACCTTC
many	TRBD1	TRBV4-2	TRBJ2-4	CASSQSRARDSKNIQYF	TGTGCCAGCAGCCAATCTCGGGCCCGGGACAGCAAAAACATTCAGTACTTC
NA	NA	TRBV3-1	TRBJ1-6	CASSQGGYNSPLHF	TGTGCCAGCAGCCAAGGGGGCTATAATTCACCCCTCCACTTT
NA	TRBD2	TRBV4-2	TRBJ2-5	CASSQAAGENEQYF	TGTGCCAGCAGCCAAGCAGCGGGAGAGAATGAGCAGTACTTC
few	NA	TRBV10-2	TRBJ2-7	CASSERRAYEQYF	TGCGCCAGCAGTGAGCGGCGAGCATACGAGCAGTACTTC
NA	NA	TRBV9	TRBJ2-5	CASSVAPTSSSPHEQYF	TGTGCCAGCAGCGTAGCCCCTACTAGTAGCTCCCCCCATGAGCAGTACTTC
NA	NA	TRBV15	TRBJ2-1	CATSREVGRDLETQFF	TGTGCCACCAGCAGAGAAGTAGGCAGGGATTTAGAGACCCAGTTCTTC
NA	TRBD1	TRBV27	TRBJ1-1	CASRPGQREVEAFF	TGTGCCAGCAGACCGGGACAGCGGGAGGTTGAAGCTTTCTTT
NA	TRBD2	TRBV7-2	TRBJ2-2	CASSLRGGRELFF	TGTGCCAGCAGCTTACGGGGGGGGCGGGAGCTGTTTTTT
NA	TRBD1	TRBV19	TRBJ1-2	CASTRVGQEYGYTF	TGTGCCAGTACCCGAGTGGGACAGGAGTATGGCTACACCTTC
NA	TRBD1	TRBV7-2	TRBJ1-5	CASSLVGTGGAGNQPQHF	TGTGCCAGCAGCTTGGTAGGAACAGGGGGCGCGGGCAATCAGCCCCAGCATTTT
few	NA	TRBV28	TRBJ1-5	CASSFLARISNQPQHF	TGTGCCAGCAGTTTTCTTGCCAGGATAAGCAATCAGCCCCAGCATTTT